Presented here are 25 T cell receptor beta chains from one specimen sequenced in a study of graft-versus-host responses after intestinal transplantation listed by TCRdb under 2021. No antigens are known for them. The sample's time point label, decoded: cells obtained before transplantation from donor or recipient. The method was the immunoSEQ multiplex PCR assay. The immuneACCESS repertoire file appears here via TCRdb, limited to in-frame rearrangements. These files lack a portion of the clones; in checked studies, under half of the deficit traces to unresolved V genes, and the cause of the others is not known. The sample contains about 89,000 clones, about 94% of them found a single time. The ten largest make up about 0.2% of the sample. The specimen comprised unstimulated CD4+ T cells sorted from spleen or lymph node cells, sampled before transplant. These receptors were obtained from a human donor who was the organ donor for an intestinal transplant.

The CDR3 region has the DNA TGTGCCAGCAGCTTATTCAGTGGGGACGAGACCCAGTACTTC. Its protein is CASSLFSGDETQYF. This chain uses TRBV7-9 with TRBJ2-5, with D perhaps being TRBD1 or TRBD2 (5 bases each). Trimming took off 2 bases at V and 5 bases at J, with 12 bases between the two ends. Looked up from germline, CDR1 is SEHNR and CDR2 is FQNEAQ (reference sequence). The CDR3 has 14 amino acids.

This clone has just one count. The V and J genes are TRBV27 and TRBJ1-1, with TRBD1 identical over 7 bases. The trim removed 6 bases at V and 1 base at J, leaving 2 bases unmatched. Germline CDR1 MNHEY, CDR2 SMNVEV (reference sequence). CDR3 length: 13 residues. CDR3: CASSRQGNTEAFF. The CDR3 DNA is TGTGCCAGCAGCCGACAGGGGAACACTGAAGCTTTCTTT.

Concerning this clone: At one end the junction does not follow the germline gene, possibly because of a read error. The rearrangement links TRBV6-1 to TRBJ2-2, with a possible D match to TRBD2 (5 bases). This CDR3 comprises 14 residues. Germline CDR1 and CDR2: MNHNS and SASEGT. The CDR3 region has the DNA TGTGCCAGCAGTGAAACCCCCAACACCGGGGAGCCGTTTTTT. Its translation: CASSETPNTGEPFF.

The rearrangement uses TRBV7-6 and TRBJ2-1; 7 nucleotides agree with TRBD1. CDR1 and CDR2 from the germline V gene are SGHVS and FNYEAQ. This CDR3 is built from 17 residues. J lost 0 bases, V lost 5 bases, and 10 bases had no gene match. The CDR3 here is CASSHRTGTSSYNEQFF. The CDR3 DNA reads TGTGCCAGCAGCCATCGGACAGGAACCTCCTCCTACAATGAGCAGTTCTTC.

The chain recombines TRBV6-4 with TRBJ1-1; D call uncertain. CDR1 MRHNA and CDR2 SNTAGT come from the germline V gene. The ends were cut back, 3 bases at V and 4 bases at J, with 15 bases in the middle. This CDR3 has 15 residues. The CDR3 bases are TGTGCCAGCAGTGAGTACGAGGGCGCCGGCACTGAAGCTTTCTTT. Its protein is CASSEYEGAGTEAFF.

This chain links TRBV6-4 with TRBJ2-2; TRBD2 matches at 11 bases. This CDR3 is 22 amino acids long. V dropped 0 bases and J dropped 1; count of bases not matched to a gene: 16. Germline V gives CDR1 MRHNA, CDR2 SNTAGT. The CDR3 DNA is TGTGCCAGCAGTGACTCACTAGCGGGGGCCAGTTCCCTCCAGGGGAACACCGGGGAGCTGTTTTTT. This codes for CASSDSLAGASSLQGNTGELFF.

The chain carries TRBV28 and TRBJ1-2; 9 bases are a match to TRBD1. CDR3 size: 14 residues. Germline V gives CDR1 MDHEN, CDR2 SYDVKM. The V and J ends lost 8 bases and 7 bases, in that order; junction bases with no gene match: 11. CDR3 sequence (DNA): TGTGCCAGCCGAACCTTGGGACAGGGAGGTGGCTACACCTTC. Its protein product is CASRTLGQGGGYTF.

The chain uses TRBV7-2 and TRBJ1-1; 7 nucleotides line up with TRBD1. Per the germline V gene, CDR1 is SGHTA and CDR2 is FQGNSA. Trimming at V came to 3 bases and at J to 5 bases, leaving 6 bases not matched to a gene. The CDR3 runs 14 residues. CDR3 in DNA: TGTGCCAGCAGCTTTACAGGGGAAGGGACTGAAGCTTTCTTT. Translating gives CASSFTGEGTEAFF.

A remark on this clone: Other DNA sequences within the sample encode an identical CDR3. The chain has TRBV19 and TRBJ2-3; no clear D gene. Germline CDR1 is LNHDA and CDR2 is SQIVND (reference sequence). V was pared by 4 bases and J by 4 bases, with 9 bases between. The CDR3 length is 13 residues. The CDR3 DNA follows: TGTGCCAGTAGTAAAACTAACGCAGATACGCAGTATTTT. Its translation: CASSKTNADTQYF.

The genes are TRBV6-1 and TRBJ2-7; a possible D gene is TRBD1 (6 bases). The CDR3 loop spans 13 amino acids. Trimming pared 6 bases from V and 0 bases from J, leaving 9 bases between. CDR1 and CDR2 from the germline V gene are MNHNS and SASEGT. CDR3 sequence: CASRDRSSYEQYF. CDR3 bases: TGTGCCAGCAGAGACAGGTCCTCCTACGAGCAGTACTTC.

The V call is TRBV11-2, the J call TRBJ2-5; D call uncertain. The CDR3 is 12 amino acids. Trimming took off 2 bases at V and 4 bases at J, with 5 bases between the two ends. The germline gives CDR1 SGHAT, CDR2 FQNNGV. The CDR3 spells CASSLIGETQYF. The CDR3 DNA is TGTGCCAGCAGCTTAATCGGAGAGACCCAGTACTTC.

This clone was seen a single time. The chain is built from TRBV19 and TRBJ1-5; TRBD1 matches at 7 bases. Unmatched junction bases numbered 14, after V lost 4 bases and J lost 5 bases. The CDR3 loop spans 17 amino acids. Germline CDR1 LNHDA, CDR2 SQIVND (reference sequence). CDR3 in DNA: TGTGCCAGTAGTACCCGGACAGGTACCCGTGGCGATCAGCCCCAGCATTTT. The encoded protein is CASSTRTGTRGDQPQHF.

CDR3 bases: TGCGCCAGCAGTGAGACGGGGTATACGAACACCGGGGAGCTGTTTTTT. It is translated as CASSETGYTNTGELFF. The chain couples TRBV10-1 to TRBJ2-2; D is possibly TRBD2 (5 bases). The CDR3 consists of 16 residues. The V gene's germline CDR1 is WNHNN and CDR2 SYGVQD (reference sequence). V was cut by 2 bases and J by 0 bases, with 10 bases left in between.

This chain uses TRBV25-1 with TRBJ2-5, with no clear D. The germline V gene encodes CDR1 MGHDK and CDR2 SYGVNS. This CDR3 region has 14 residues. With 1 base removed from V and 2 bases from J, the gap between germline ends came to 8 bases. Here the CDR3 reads CASSELSDQETQYF. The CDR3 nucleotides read TGTGCCAGCAGTGAATTGTCGGATCAAGAGACCCAGTACTTC.

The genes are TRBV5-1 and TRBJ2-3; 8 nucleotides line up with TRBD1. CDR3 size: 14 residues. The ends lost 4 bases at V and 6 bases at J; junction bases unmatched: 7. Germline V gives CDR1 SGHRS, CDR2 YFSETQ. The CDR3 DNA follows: TGCGCCAGCAGCCGGGACAGGCTCGCGGATACGCAGTATTTT. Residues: CASSRDRLADTQYF. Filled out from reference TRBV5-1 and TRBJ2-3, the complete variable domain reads KAGVTQTPRYLIKTRGQQVTLSCSPISGHRSVSWYQQTPGQGLQFLFEYFSETQRNKGNFPGRFSGRQFSNSRSEMNVSTLELGDSALYLCASSRDRLADTQYFGPGTRLTVL.

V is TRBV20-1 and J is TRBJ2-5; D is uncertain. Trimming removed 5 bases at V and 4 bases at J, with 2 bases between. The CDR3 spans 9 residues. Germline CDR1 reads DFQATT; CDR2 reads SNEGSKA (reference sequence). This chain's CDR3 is CSAPETQYF. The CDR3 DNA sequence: TGCAGTGCTCCAGAGACCCAGTACTTC.

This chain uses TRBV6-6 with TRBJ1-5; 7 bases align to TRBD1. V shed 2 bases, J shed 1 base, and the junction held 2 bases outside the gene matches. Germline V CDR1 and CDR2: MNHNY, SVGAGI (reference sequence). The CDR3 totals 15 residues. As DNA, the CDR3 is TGTGCCAGCAGTTACGGGGGACAGAGCAATCAGCCCCAGCATTTT. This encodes CASSYGGQSNQPQHF.

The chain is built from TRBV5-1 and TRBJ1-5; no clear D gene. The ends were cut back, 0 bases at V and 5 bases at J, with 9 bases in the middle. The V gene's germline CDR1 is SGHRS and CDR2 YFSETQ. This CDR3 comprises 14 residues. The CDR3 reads CASSLAGDYQPQHF. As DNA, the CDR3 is TGCGCCAGCAGCTTGGCTGGGGATTATCAGCCCCAGCATTTT.

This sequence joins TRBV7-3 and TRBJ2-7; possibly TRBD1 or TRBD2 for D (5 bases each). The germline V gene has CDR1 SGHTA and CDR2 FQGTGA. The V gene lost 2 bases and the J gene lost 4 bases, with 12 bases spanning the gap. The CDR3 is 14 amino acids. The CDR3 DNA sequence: TGTGCCAGCAGCTTATATCAGGGAGAGTACGAGCAGTACTTC. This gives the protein CASSLYQGEYEQYF.

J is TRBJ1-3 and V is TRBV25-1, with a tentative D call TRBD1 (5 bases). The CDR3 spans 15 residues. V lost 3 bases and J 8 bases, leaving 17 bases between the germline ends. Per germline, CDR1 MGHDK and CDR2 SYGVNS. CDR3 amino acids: CASSDVDKGTDTIYF. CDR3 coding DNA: TGTGCCAGCAGTGACGTTGATAAGGGGACTGACACCATATATTTT.

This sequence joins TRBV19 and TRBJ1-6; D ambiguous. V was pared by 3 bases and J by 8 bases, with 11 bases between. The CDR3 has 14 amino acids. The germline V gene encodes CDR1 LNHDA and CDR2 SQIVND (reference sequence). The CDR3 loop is CASSIQVPDSPLHF. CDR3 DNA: TGTGCCAGTAGTATCCAAGTTCCTGATTCACCCCTCCACTTT.

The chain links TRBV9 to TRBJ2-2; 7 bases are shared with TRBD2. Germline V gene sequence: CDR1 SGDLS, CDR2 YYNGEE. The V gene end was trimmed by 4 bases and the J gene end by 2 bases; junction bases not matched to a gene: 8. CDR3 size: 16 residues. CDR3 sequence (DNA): TGTGCCAGCAGCTTGGAGCCGGGACTAAACACCGGGGAGCTGTTTTTT. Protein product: CASSLEPGLNTGELFF.

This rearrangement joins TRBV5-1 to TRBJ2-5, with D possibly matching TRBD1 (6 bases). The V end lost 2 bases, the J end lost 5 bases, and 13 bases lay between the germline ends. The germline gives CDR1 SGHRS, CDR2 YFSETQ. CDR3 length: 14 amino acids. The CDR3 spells CASSLWTDGETQYF. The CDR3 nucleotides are TGCGCCAGCAGCTTATGGACAGACGGGGAGACCCAGTACTTC.

In nucleotides, the CDR3 is TGTGCCAGCAGCGCAAAAGCTCCCACACAGGGTTTGGAAGGAAACACCATATATTTT. It encodes CASSAKAPTQGLEGNTIYF. The rearrangement links TRBV9 to TRBJ1-3, with TRBD1 as a possible D gene (6 bases). V lost 3 bases and J 4 bases, leaving 26 bases between the germline ends. Looked up from germline, CDR1 is SGDLS and CDR2 is YYNGEE. The CDR3 loop spans 19 amino acids.

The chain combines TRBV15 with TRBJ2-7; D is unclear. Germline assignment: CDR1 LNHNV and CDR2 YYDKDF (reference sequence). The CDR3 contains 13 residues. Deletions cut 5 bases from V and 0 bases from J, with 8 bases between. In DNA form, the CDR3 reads TGTGCCACCAGCCCACTAAGCTCCTACGAGCAGTACTTC. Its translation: CATSPLSSYEQYF.